Below are 21 T cell receptor beta chains sequenced from a single sample in a study of T cells in Graves' hyperthyroidism and ophthalmopathy. The TCR beta CDR3 regions underwent amplification using RNA transcripts as the source. TCR CDR3 underwent first-round RT-PCR with the HTBI primer set. TCRdb re-called the multiplex PCR reads with MiXCR, one entry per CDR3 protein. The sample yields under 400,000 distinct CDR3 sequences, roughly 14% seen once. Sequenced input: blood. These receptors came from a woman in her fifties or sixties with Graves' hyperthyroidism.

This clonotype was seen only a few times. The chain carries TRBV4-1 and TRBJ2-1, with unresolved D. Trimming took 4 bases from V and 4 from J, leaving 14 bases between them. Germline values: CDR1 MGHRA, CDR2 YSYEKL. There are 15 residues in the CDR3. The CDR3 loop reads CASSRIVMGYNEQFF. DNA of the CDR3: TGCGCCAGCAGCCGCATCGTTATGGGTTACAATGAGCAGTTCTTC.

V gene TRBV4-1 combines with J gene TRBJ1-5; no firm D call. V lost 0 bases and J 6 bases, leaving 15 bases between the germline ends. Germline CDR1 reads MGHRA; CDR2 reads YSYEKL. This CDR3 is 16 amino acids long. CDR3 DNA: TGCGCCAGCAGCCAAGACCTCAACCCGGTGGGTCAGCCCCAGCATTTT. Its protein is CASSQDLNPVGQPQHF.

This clonotype was picked up a small number of times. The V gene is TRBV10-3, the J gene TRBJ2-7, with a weak D call TRBD1 (5 bases). Trimming removed 4 bases at V and 2 bases at J, with 6 bases between. Germline V gives CDR1 ENHRY, CDR2 SYGVKD. This CDR3 region has 12 residues. The CDR3, as DNA: TGTGCCATCAGTGGGACACCCTACGAGCAGTACTTC. Amino acids: CAISGTPYEQYF.

The sample holds a few counts of this clonotype. The rearrangement joins TRBV19 to TRBJ2-5; TRBD2 aligns across 14 bases. The V gene's germline CDR1 is LNHDA and CDR2 SQIVND (reference sequence). J was trimmed by 3 bases and V by 8 bases; bases with no gene match: 14. The CDR3 runs to 18 residues. The CDR3 DNA reads TGTGCCAGTTCGTCCACCGGGACTAGCGGGAGTGGAAAAGAGACCCAGTACTTC. Translating it yields CASSSTGTSGSGKETQYF.

Many counts were recorded for this clonotype. The gene calls are TRBV20-1 and TRBJ1-1; the D gene is possibly TRBD1 (6 bases). Trimming took 6 bases from V and 4 from J, leaving 12 bases between them. From germline, CDR1 is DFQATT and CDR2 SNEGSKA (reference sequence). CDR3 length: 12 residues. The CDR3, as DNA: TGCAGTGCACTACAGGGTTTCACTGAAGCTTTCTTT. Protein sequence: CSALQGFTEAFF.

This clonotype showed up many times. This sequence joins TRBV28 and TRBJ2-7; 8 bases agree with TRBD1. The germline V gene encodes CDR1 MDHEN and CDR2 SYDVKM. The length of the CDR3 is 18 residues. Trimming took 2 bases from V and 0 from J; bases not matched to a gene: 12. CDR3 loop: CASSLSLARTGSSYEQYF. CDR3 nucleotide sequence: TGTGCCAGCAGTTTAAGCCTCGCGAGGACAGGGTCCTCCTACGAGCAGTACTTC.

This chain connects TRBV6-1 to TRBJ2-6; 10 positions agree with TRBD1. J gave up 3 bases and V 5 bases, and 16 bases lay outside the gene matches. There are 20 residues in the CDR3. CDR1 is MNHNS and CDR2 is SASEGT in the germline V gene. The CDR3 spells CASSTPRGRDRGSGANVLTF. In nucleotides, the CDR3 is TGTGCCAGCAGTACCCCTCGGGGCCGGGACAGGGGTAGTGGGGCCAACGTCCTGACTTTC.

The sample holds many counts of this clonotype. The CDR3 DNA reads as TGTGCCAGCAGTGGGGCAGACTATAGCTCCTACGAGCAGTACTTC. This sequence encodes CASSGADYSSYEQYF. The chain combines TRBV2 with TRBJ2-7, with D possibly being TRBD2 (5 bases). V was clipped by 4 bases and J by 0 bases, with 13 bases between them. Germline CDR1 reads SNHLY; CDR2 reads FYNNEI. This CDR3 has 15 amino acids.

This clonotype was counted at least ten times. CDR3 loop: CTPPGTEAFF. As DNA, the CDR3 is TGCACCCCACCGGGCACTGAAGCTTTCTTT. This chain joins TRBV20-1 and TRBJ1-1; D is unclear. The germline CDR1 and CDR2 sequences are DFQATT and SNEGSKA (reference sequence). The CDR3 is made up of 10 amino acids.

This clonotype was seen at least ten times. The rearrangement uses TRBV6-1 and TRBJ2-3, with 10 bases matching TRBD2. CDR3 size: 14 residues. The V and J ends lost 6 bases and 4 bases, in that order; junction bases with no gene match: 4. CDR1 and CDR2 from the germline V gene are MNHNS and SASEGT. The CDR3 DNA sequence: TGTGCCAGCAGAATACTAGCGGGATCAGATACGCAGTATTTT. Translation gives CASRILAGSDTQYF.

The rearrangement uses TRBV9 and TRBJ2-2, with D perhaps matching TRBD1 or TRBD2 (5 bases each). CDR3 size: 18 residues. Trimming shortened V by 0 bases and J by 4 bases, and 19 bases separated the two germline ends. Germline CDR1 reads SGDLS; CDR2 reads YYNGEE. This chain's CDR3 is CASSVVGSGGRFTGELFF. The CDR3 DNA follows: TGTGCCAGCAGCGTAGTAGGGAGTGGGGGAAGGTTCACCGGGGAGCTGTTTTTT.

The J gene is TRBJ1-6, the V gene TRBV27, with TRBD1 matching 9 bases. The CDR3 contains 14 residues. Unmatched junction bases numbered 2, after V lost 3 bases and J lost 8 bases. CDR1 is MNHEY, CDR2 SMNVEV, per germline (reference sequence). In DNA form, the CDR3 reads TGTGCCAGCAGTTTGTGGACAGGGGATTCACCCCTCCACTTT. Protein: CASSLWTGDSPLHF.

Only a few counts were recorded for this clonotype. The chain employs TRBV10-2 and TRBJ2-1; 9 nucleotides match TRBD2. Germline V gene sequence: CDR1 WSHSY, CDR2 SAAADI. This CDR3 comprises 18 residues. Germline trimming cut 0 bases from V and 0 bases from J; bases unmatched to any gene: 6. This chain's CDR3 is CASSESRGRGSSYNEQFF. Here the CDR3 DNA reads TGCGCCAGCAGTGAGTCTCGCGGGAGGGGGAGCTCCTACAATGAGCAGTTCTTC.

In its sample, this clonotype was seen many times. The rearrangement links TRBV20-1 to TRBJ2-3; the match to TRBD1 covers 8 bases. Trimming removed 2 bases from V and 5 bases from J; junction bases left unmatched: 3. The CDR3 covers 13 residues. The germline V gene encodes CDR1 DFQATT and CDR2 SNEGSKA (reference sequence). CDR3 sequence (DNA): TGCAGTGCTAGAACCAGGGGGCGAGATACGCAGTATTTT. Its protein product is CSARTRGRDTQYF.

This clonotype was counted at least ten times. The chain has TRBV12-3 or TRBV12-4 and TRBJ1-4; D unresolved. V was shortened by 6 bases and J by 10 bases, with 9 bases between the two germline ends. The length of the CDR3 is 11 residues. CDR3 protein: CASRNSGKLFF. The CDR3 DNA reads TGTGCCAGCAGAAACTCGGGAAAACTGTTTTTT.

The chain links TRBV18 to TRBJ2-7, with 12 bases identical to TRBD2. The V gene's germline CDR1 is KGHSH and CDR2 LQKENI. Losses at the gene ends were 1 base for V and 0 bases for J; bases not matched to a gene: 1. There are 16 residues in the CDR3. DNA for the CDR3: TGTGCCAGCTCACCACGGACTAGCGGGAACTCCTACGAGCAGTACTTC. Its translation is CASSPRTSGNSYEQYF.

This clonotype has at least ten counts. The chain joins TRBV12-3 or TRBV12-4 to TRBJ1-2; TRBD1 is a possible D gene (5 bases). The V gene lost 1 base and the J gene lost 0 bases, with 12 bases spanning the gap. This CDR3 comprises 16 residues. The CDR3 spells CASSLDVRVPNYGYTF. CDR3 sequence (DNA): TGTGCCAGCAGTTTAGATGTCAGGGTTCCTAACTATGGCTACACCTTC.

This clonotype was seen at least ten times. The chain couples TRBV5-1 to TRBJ2-1; D is undetermined. Trimming stripped 0 bases from V and 0 bases from J, with 7 bases between. The V gene's germline CDR1 is SGHRS and CDR2 YFSETQ. The CDR3 spans 15 residues. CDR3 in amino acids: CASSLAAGSYNEQFF. Here the CDR3 DNA reads TGCGCCAGCAGCTTGGCGGCAGGCTCCTACAATGAGCAGTTCTTC.

This clonotype has a single count. A much larger clone differs by one base, so this may be a read error. The V and J genes are TRBV3-1 and TRBJ2-2, with D possibly matching TRBD2 (6 bases). CDR3 length: 17 residues. The V end was cut by 1 base, the J end by 5 bases, with 17 bases between. The germline gives CDR1 LGHDT, CDR2 YNNKEL (reference sequence). The CDR3 coding sequence is TGTGCCAGCAGCCAAGGGACTCGGGGGAAGGGAACCGGGGAGCTGTTTTTT. This sequence encodes CASSQGTRGKGTGELFF.

The V and J genes are TRBV19 and TRBJ1-5, with 10 bases matching TRBD1. In germline, CDR1 is LNHDA, CDR2 SQIVND (reference sequence). Trimming took 7 bases from V and 2 from J; bases not matched to a gene: 2. This CDR3 is 14 amino acids long. The CDR3 region has the DNA TGTGCCAGTACCGGGACAGGGGGCAATCAGCCCCAGCATTTT. Amino acids: CASTGTGGNQPQHF. The full variable domain, with the rest looked up from reference TRBV19 and TRBJ1-5, is DGGITQSPKYLFRKEGQNVTLSCEQNLNHDAMYWYRQDPGQGLRLIYYSQIVNDFQKGDIAEGYSVSREKKESFPLTVTSAQKNPTAFYLCASTGTGGNQPQHFGDGTRLSIL.

A few counts support this clonotype. The chain joins TRBV14 to TRBJ2-1; D is possibly TRBD1 (6 bases). Germline V gene data show CDR1 as SGHDN and CDR2 as FVKESK. The CDR3 length is 17 residues. Trimming removed 0 bases at V and 5 bases at J, with 17 bases between. CDR3 residues: CASSQDSQGRVNNEQFF. The CDR3 bases are TGTGCCAGCAGCCAAGATTCACAGGGTAGAGTCAACAATGAGCAGTTCTTC.